This T cell receptor beta chain was profiled in a study of blood T cells in healthy people across ages. Study findings and constraints: A roughly linear fall in TCR beta diversity per million T cells was seen with increasing age. CMV status of donors was not determined, possibly confounding expanded clonotype changes. Estimated diversity across one million T cells was deemed an underestimate.

The CDR3 spans 15 residues. V was shortened by 3 bases and J by 0 bases, with 11 bases between the two germline ends. A word on this clonotype: What it binds is unknown.

Combining a sample-barcoded 5' primer with a J-beta primer mix, a second PCR ran for roughly 7 to 12 cycles. One entry per CDR3 protein results from TCRdb running MiXCR on the 5' RACE reads. The table lists approximately 1.5 million distinct CDR3 sequences, roughly 43% of them singletons, with more than 4% in the top ten. Sequenced material: blood. The clonotype was recovered from a young woman in good health. This chain joins TRBV12-3 or TRBV12-4 and TRBJ1-1; possible D gene TRBD1, 5 bases. The CDR3 is CASSFFAGMNTEAFF. CDR3 DNA: TGTGCCAGCAGTTTTTTCGCAGGGATGAACACTGAAGCTTTCTTT.